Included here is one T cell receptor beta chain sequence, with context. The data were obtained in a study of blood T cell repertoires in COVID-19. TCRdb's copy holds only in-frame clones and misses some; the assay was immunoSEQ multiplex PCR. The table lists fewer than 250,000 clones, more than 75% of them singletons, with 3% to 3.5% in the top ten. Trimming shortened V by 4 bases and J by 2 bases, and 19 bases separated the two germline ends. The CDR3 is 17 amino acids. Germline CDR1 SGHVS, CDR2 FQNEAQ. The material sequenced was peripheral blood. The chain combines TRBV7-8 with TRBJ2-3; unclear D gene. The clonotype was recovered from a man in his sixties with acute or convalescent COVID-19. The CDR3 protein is CASSSKRLRFPTDTQYF. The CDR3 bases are TGTGCCAGCAGCTCTAAGAGACTCCGATTCCCCACAGATACGCAGTATTTT.